This T cell receptor beta chain was obtained from a study of human T cells and chemical hapten exposure. Whole-study results and caveats: Patch test score was positively correlated with the counts of PT1 expanded TCRs.

This clonotype has only a few counts. What it recognizes is unknown. V lost 5 bases to trimming and J lost 3 bases; unmatched junction nucleotides: 7. The CDR3 loop spans 17 amino acids. Germline V lookup: CDR1 SGHTA, CDR2 FQGNSA. The library tagged individual cDNA molecules with unique molecular identifiers. TCRdb used MiXCR to reprocess the RACE reads, holding one entry per CDR3 protein. Among about 92,000 distinct CDR3 sequences listed, nearly 10% were seen once. Sample time point: pre-sensitization, week 0. The treatment was: therapeutic diphenylcyclopropenone sensitization with weekly scalp DPC. The rearrangement uses TRBV7-2 and TRBJ2-2; 12 bases agree with TRBD2. The clonotype was recovered from a woman aged 40 to 50 with alopecia areata. Some clones in this sample may be carry-over from other donors' samples. Sequencing used whole blood, obtained in connection with sensitization to the hapten diphenylcyclopropenone (DPC). The chain's CDR3 is CASSGWTSGAYTGELFF. CDR3 coding DNA: TGTGCCAGCAGCGGATGGACTAGCGGGGCGTACACCGGGGAGCTGTTTTTT.